The 29 T cell receptor beta chains given below trace back to one sample, sequenced in a study of CD8+ T cells in alopecia areata. Sequencing used cDNA as its template, made by extracting RNA and reverse transcribing it. The repertoire was sequenced with immunoSEQ multiplex PCR; TCRdb's copy has only in-frame clones and lacks some. Among 190,000 or so clones listed, roughly three fifths were seen once. As for treatment: oral pan-JAK inhibitor, 5-10 mg twice daily. The sample consisted of CD8+ T cells sorted from blood, taken at week 24, from a patient treated with tofacitinib. The receptors were sampled from a human donor with alopecia areata.

The J gene is TRBJ2-5, the V gene TRBV4-2, with 7 bases aligning to TRBD2. Germline CDR1 and CDR2: LGHNA and YNFKEQ. V was pared by 0 bases and J by 4 bases, with 8 bases of the junction left unmatched. CDR3 size: 16 residues. CDR3 region: CASSQESGLWSETQYF. In DNA form, the CDR3 reads TGTGCCAGCAGCCAAGAGTCGGGACTATGGTCAGAGACCCAGTACTTC.

V gene TRBV9 combines with J gene TRBJ1-2; possible D gene TRBD1, 6 bases. Trimming shortened V by 6 bases and J by 8 bases, and 14 bases separated the two germline ends. The CDR3 has 12 amino acids. The germline CDR1 and CDR2 sequences are SGDLS and YYNGEE. In nucleotides, the CDR3 is TGTGCCAGCAAAGACAGGAGGTCAGGCTACACCTTC. Residues: CASKDRRSGYTF.

This clone has just a few counts. The chain has TRBV7-9 and TRBJ2-3; 7 positions agree with TRBD2. V gave up 5 bases and J gave up 6 bases; unmatched junction bases: 2. Germline V gives CDR1 SEHNR, CDR2 FQNEAQ (reference sequence). The CDR3 is made up of 12 amino acids. The CDR3 sequence is CASSRGDDTQYF. For the CDR3, the DNA is TGTGCCAGCAGCCGGGGGGATGATACGCAGTATTTT.

This clone has more than one count but fewer than ten. The rearrangement links TRBV29-1 to TRBJ2-3, with TRBD2 as a possible D gene (7 bases). Germline V gene data show CDR1 as SQVTM and CDR2 as ANQGSEA. V was cut by 7 bases and J by 5 bases, with 22 bases left in between. The CDR3 is 15 residues long. The CDR3 sequence is CSGARERGAGDTQYF. CDR3 DNA: TGCAGCGGAGCGCGGGAACGGGGGGCGGGAGATACGCAGTATTTT.

This clone was observed a handful of times. This chain uses TRBV4-1 with TRBJ2-7; the match to TRBD2 covers 9 bases. This CDR3 comprises 15 residues. The V and J ends lost 1 base and 3 bases, in that order; junction bases with no gene match: 4. Germline CDR1 MGHRA, CDR2 YSYEKL. The CDR3 DNA sequence: TGCGCCAGCAGCCAAGGGGCTAGCGGGGTCTACGAGCAGTACTTC. Translated, it gives CASSQGASGVYEQYF.

The chain joins TRBV9 to TRBJ2-2; D not certain. The CDR3 sequence is 12 residues long. V was shortened by 3 bases and J by 7 bases, with 7 bases between the two germline ends. Germline V gene lookup returns CDR1 SGDLS and CDR2 YYNGEE. CDR3 sequence: CASSDISGELFF. The CDR3 coding sequence is TGTGCCAGCAGCGACATAAGCGGGGAGCTGTTTTTT.

The chain is built from TRBV5-1 and TRBJ1-1; maybe TRBD1 (5 bases). The V gene lost 4 bases and the J gene lost 4 bases, with 17 bases spanning the gap. CDR1 and CDR2 from the germline V gene are SGHRS and YFSETQ. This CDR3 spans 15 amino acids. The CDR3 bases are TGCGCCAGCAGCCCGGTTAGGGGAGGAGGCACTGAAGCTTTCTTT. Translating gives CASSPVRGGGTEAFF. The full variable domain, completed using reference TRBV5-1 and TRBJ1-1, is KAGVTQTPRYLIKTRGQQVTLSCSPISGHRSVSWYQQTPGQGLQFLFEYFSETQRNKGNFPGRFSGRQFSNSRSEMNVSTLELGDSALYLCASSPVRGGGTEAFFGQGTRLTVV.

The rearrangement uses TRBV25-1 and TRBJ1-3; the D is unclear. Trimming shortened V by 11 bases and J by 2 bases, and 7 bases separated the two germline ends. CDR3 length: 11 residues. Germline lookup yields CDR1 MGHDK and CDR2 SYGVNS. The CDR3 DNA follows: TGTGCCGTCGACCCTGGAAACACCATATATTTT. This gives the protein CAVDPGNTIYF.

The chain joins TRBV5-1 to TRBJ1-1; possible D gene TRBD1, 5 bases. The germline V and J ends were trimmed by 4 bases and 8 bases, with 18 bases remaining between them. Germline CDR1 SGHRS, CDR2 YFSETQ. CDR3 length equals 14 residues. Here the CDR3 DNA reads TGCGCCAGCAGCCCGCTAAACAGGAGGAGAGAAGCTTTCTTT. It yields the protein CASSPLNRRREAFF.

The chain combines TRBV6-5 with TRBJ1-2, with D perhaps matching TRBD1 (5 bases). Germline V gives CDR1 MNHEY, CDR2 SVGAGI. Trimming pared 0 bases from V and 5 bases from J, leaving 7 bases between. CDR3 size: 13 residues. The CDR3 DNA reads TGTGCCAGCAGTTACTCGCAGGGTTATGGCTACACCTTC. It encodes CASSYSQGYGYTF.

This rearrangement joins TRBV20-1 to TRBJ2-2, with D unresolved. The CDR3 is 11 residues long. Germline CDR1 is DFQATT and CDR2 is SNEGSKA (reference sequence). V was trimmed by 6 bases and J by 5 bases, leaving 7 bases between them. This chain's CDR3 is CSAARTGELFF. DNA of the CDR3: TGCAGTGCGGCTAGGACCGGGGAGCTGTTTTTT.

This chain connects TRBV7-9 to TRBJ1-1; no firm D call. The ends were cut back, 11 bases at V and 1 base at J, with 8 bases in the middle. Germline CDR1 SEHNR, CDR2 FQNEAQ (reference sequence). CDR3 length equals 11 residues. The CDR3 spells CAVGGNTEAFF. The CDR3 nucleotides are TGTGCCGTCGGAGGGAACACTGAAGCTTTCTTT.

The chain is built from TRBV5-4 and TRBJ2-2; the D gene is possibly TRBD1 (5 bases). Trimming took off 0 bases at V and 8 bases at J, with 8 bases between the two ends. Germline CDR1 reads SGHNT; CDR2 reads YYREEE (reference sequence). CDR3 size: 13 residues. CDR3 protein: CASSLGTTGELFF. The CDR3 DNA sequence: TGTGCCAGCAGCTTGGGGACAACGGGGGAGCTGTTTTTT. Looking up the rest from reference TRBV5-4 and TRBJ2-2 gives the full variable domain: ETGVTQSPTHLIKTRGQQVTLRCSSQSGHNTVSWYQQALGQGPQFIFQYYREEENGRGNFPPRFSGLQFPNYSSELNVNALELDDSALYLCASSLGTTGELFFGEGSRLTVL.

V usage is TRBV2 and J usage is TRBJ2-2, with 11 bases matching TRBD2. The CDR3 is 19 amino acids. CDR1 and CDR2 (germline): SNHLY, FYNNEI. With 6 bases clipped from V and 4 bases from J, the junction kept 16 bases outside the gene matches. Here the CDR3 reads CASSGNPTGTSGLTGELFF. In DNA form, the CDR3 reads TGTGCCAGCAGCGGAAATCCCACCGGGACTAGCGGACTCACCGGGGAGCTGTTTTTT. Together with reference TRBV2 and TRBJ2-2, the CDR3 gives the full variable domain: EPEVTQTPSHQVTQMGQEVILRCVPISNHLYFYWYRQILGQKVEFLVSFYNNEISEKSEIFDDQFSVERPDGSNFTLKIRSTKLEDSAMYFCASSGNPTGTSGLTGELFFGEGSRLTVL.

The chain combines TRBV7-9 with TRBJ2-3, with TRBD2 matching over 12 bases. The CDR3 extends over 17 amino acids. Per germline, CDR1 SEHNR and CDR2 FQNEAQ (reference sequence). V lost 4 bases and J lost 1; bases outside the gene matches: 6. CDR3 sequence (DNA): TGTGCCAGCAGCTCCGAGGGACTAGCGGGCCGCACAGATACGCAGTATTTT. Its protein is CASSSEGLAGRTDTQYF.

Remarks on this clone: The sample has other DNA sequences that encode this CDR3 too. The chain has TRBV7-9 and TRBJ1-5, with unresolved D. The CDR3 totals 12 residues. Germline CDR1 SEHNR, CDR2 FQNEAQ (reference sequence). Trimming took off 4 bases at V and 4 bases at J, with 5 bases between the two ends. As DNA, the CDR3 is TGTGCCAGCAGCTCGGGGAATCAGCCCCAGCATTTT. It codes for CASSSGNQPQHF.

This chain connects TRBV7-9 to TRBJ2-5, with TRBD2 as a possible D gene (6 bases). V lost 11 bases and J lost 7, with 17 bases in between. The CDR3 covers 12 residues. Germline-derived CDR1 and CDR2 are SEHNR and FQNEAQ (reference sequence). The CDR3 nucleotides read TGTGCCGGGGAGGTTGATCCCATGACCCAGTACTTC. This translates into CAGEVDPMTQYF.

This clone has a handful of counts. V gene TRBV19 combines with J gene TRBJ2-5, with D possibly TRBD1 on 6 matching bases. The germline V gene has CDR1 LNHDA and CDR2 SQIVND (reference sequence). V lost 7 bases to trimming and J lost 1 base, with 13 bases between them. The CDR3 totals 14 residues. Written as DNA, the CDR3 is TGTGCCAGTACCTCAAAACAGGGCCAAGAGACCCAGTACTTC. Translation gives CASTSKQGQETQYF.

The V and J genes are TRBV25-1 and TRBJ2-3; 8 bases map to TRBD2. The V and J ends lost 4 bases and 2 bases, in that order; junction bases with no gene match: 14. The germline gives CDR1 MGHDK, CDR2 SYGVNS. The CDR3 has 18 residues. The DNA of the CDR3 is TGTGCCAGCAGTGGATCCTCGGTACTAGCGGCCATCACAGATACGCAGTATTTT. Encoded protein: CASSGSSVLAAITDTQYF.

As to this clone: The same CDR3 is also encoded by other DNA sequences in this sample. The chain joins TRBV5-6 to TRBJ2-7; D may be TRBD2 (5 bases). The CDR3 covers 12 residues. Germline-derived CDR1 and CDR2 are SGHDT and YYEEEE. Trimming shortened V by 4 bases and J by 1 base, and 6 bases separated the two germline ends. CDR3 sequence (DNA): TGTGCCAGCAGCCCGGGGTCCTACGAGCAGTACTTC. The encoded protein is CASSPGSYEQYF.

The J gene is TRBJ1-1, the V gene TRBV10-3; no reliable D call. In germline, CDR1 is ENHRY, CDR2 SYGVKD. The length of the CDR3 is 14 residues. Trimming stripped 3 bases from V and 1 base from J, with 9 bases between. Here the CDR3 DNA reads TGTGCCATCAGTGATTGGGAAAGGAACACTGAAGCTTTCTTT. This sequence encodes CAISDWERNTEAFF.

This clone was detected only a few times. V is TRBV2 and J is TRBJ1-2; D call uncertain. V was cut by 8 bases and J by 0 bases, with 10 bases left in between. The CDR3 has 13 residues. CDR1 and CDR2 from the germline V gene are SNHLY and FYNNEI. Written as DNA, the CDR3 is TGTGCCAGCCATGGACGGGCTAACTATGGCTACACCTTC. Protein: CASHGRANYGYTF.

This clone was seen more than once but under ten times. CDR3 nucleotides: TGTGCCAGCAGCCCAGACAGAGATACGCAGTATTTT. This translates into CASSPDRDTQYF. The chain couples TRBV11-2 to TRBJ2-3, with a possible D match to TRBD1 (5 bases). The CDR3 contains 12 residues. V dropped 5 bases and J dropped 5 bases, with 8 bases sitting between them. Germline assignment: CDR1 SGHAT and CDR2 FQNNGV.

This clone was counted between two and nine times. The V and J genes are TRBV29-1 and TRBJ1-1; 7 bases agree with TRBD1. In germline, CDR1 is SQVTM, CDR2 ANQGSEA. V lost 1 base and J lost 3; bases outside the gene matches: 14. There are 17 residues in the CDR3. The CDR3 DNA reads TGCAGCGTTGAAGGGCTGCAGGGGGTCGGCGGGGACACTGAAGCTTTCTTT. Translated: CSVEGLQGVGGDTEAFF.

V usage is TRBV5-1 and J usage is TRBJ1-5, with 9 positions matching TRBD1. The CDR3 is 15 residues long. The ends lost 0 bases at V and 5 bases at J; junction bases unmatched: 3. Germline lookup yields CDR1 SGHRS and CDR2 YFSETQ. CDR3 sequence (DNA): TGCGCCAGCAGCTTGGGGACAGGGGATTATCAGCCCCAGCATTTT. Translated, it gives CASSLGTGDYQPQHF.

The chain has TRBV2 and TRBJ1-5, with D possibly matching TRBD1 (6 bases). The CDR3 has 12 amino acids. Trimming took off 7 bases at V and 4 bases at J, with 8 bases between the two ends. Germline V gives CDR1 SNHLY, CDR2 FYNNEI. The CDR3 is CASMGQNQPQHF. The CDR3 region has the DNA TGTGCCAGCATGGGACAAAATCAGCCCCAGCATTTT.

J is TRBJ2-3 and V is TRBV30; D may be TRBD2 (5 bases). V lost 4 bases and J 8 bases, leaving 25 bases between the germline ends. This CDR3 has 16 amino acids. Germline-derived CDR1 and CDR2 are GTSNPN and SVGIG (reference sequence). CDR3 DNA sequence: TGTGCCTGGATGTCGGGCGTTGAGGGTATCTTCAGTACGCAGTATTTT. Protein sequence: CAWMSGVEGIFSTQYF.

V and J are TRBV27 and TRBJ1-6; D gene uncertain. CDR3 size: 13 residues. V was trimmed by 6 bases and J by 4 bases, leaving 7 bases between them. The germline V gene has CDR1 MNHEY and CDR2 SMNVEV (reference sequence). The CDR3 reads CASRSDYNSPLHF. CDR3 nucleotide sequence: TGTGCCAGCAGGTCTGATTATAATTCACCCCTCCACTTT.

The rearrangement links TRBV30 to TRBJ2-1, with D unclear. Germline V gene lookup returns CDR1 GTSNPN and CDR2 SVGIG (reference sequence). This CDR3 has 12 amino acids. Trimming stripped 1 base from V and 10 bases from J, with 11 bases between. The CDR3 sequence: CAWSASNGEQFF. The CDR3 region has the DNA TGTGCCTGGAGTGCGTCGAACGGAGAGCAGTTCTTC.